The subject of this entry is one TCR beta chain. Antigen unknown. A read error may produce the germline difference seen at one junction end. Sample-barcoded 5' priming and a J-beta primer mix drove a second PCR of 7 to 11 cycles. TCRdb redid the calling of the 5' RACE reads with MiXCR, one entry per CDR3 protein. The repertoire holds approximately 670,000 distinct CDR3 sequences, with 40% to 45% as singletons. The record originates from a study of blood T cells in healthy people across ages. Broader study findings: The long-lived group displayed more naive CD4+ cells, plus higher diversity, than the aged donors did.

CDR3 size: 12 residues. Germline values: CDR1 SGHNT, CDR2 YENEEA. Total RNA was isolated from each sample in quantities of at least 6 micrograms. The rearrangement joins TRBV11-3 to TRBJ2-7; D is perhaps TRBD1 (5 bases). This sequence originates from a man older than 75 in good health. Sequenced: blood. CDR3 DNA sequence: TGTACCAGCAGCTTAGGGGACTACGAGCAGTACTTC. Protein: CTSSLGDYEQYF.